One and the same sample provided the 16 T cell receptor beta chains below, sequenced in a study of regulatory T cells in long-lasting Graves disease. The time point is: newly diagnosed GD, antithyroid drugs for less than 3 months. PBMC-extracted RNA yielded the TCR library. Assembly of TCR beta libraries relied on iRepertoire HTBI primers together with Arm-PCR of CDR3 regions. TCRdb fed the multiplex PCR reads into MiXCR, producing one record per CDR3 protein. The sample records about 470,000 distinct CDR3 sequences, 14% to 15% being singletons. These records were also assigned to another study, of T cells in Graves' hyperthyroidism and ophthalmopathy.

This specimen was peripheral blood mononuclear cells (PBMCs), taken at new diagnosis, from a patient treated with antithyroid drugs. These receptors all stem from a woman aged 25 to 39 with Graves disease.

This clonotype was detected ten times or more. This sequence joins TRBV3-1 and TRBJ2-1; no clear D. The CDR3 sequence is 11 residues long. With 7 bases removed from V and 5 bases from J, the gap between germline ends came to 6 bases. Germline V gene data show CDR1 as LGHDT and CDR2 as YNNKEL (reference sequence). The CDR3 sequence is CASKANNEQFF. The CDR3 DNA is TGTGCCAGCAAAGCCAACAATGAGCAGTTCTTC.

This clonotype was counted at least ten times. This rearrangement joins TRBV12-5 to TRBJ2-1, with D unclear. Germline-derived CDR1 and CDR2 are LGHNT and FRNRAP. The ends were cut back, 5 bases at V and 10 bases at J, with 18 bases in the middle. The CDR3 extends over 14 amino acids. The CDR3 sequence is CASGTVDVAEEQFF. The CDR3 DNA sequence: TGTGCTAGTGGTACAGTAGATGTGGCGGAAGAGCAGTTCTTC.

This clonotype has a count of ten or more. CDR3 residues: CASSFMGDEKLFF. The CDR3 DNA reads TGTGCCAGCAGTTTCATGGGTGATGAAAAACTGTTTTTT. This chain connects TRBV27 to TRBJ1-4; D unclear. Germline V gene lookup returns CDR1 MNHEY and CDR2 SMNVEV (reference sequence). This CDR3 is built from 13 residues. V was clipped by 3 bases and J by 6 bases, with 8 bases between them.

The sample holds many counts of this clonotype. The J gene is TRBJ2-5, the V gene TRBV4-1; D is ambiguous. Germline V gene lookup returns CDR1 MGHRA and CDR2 YSYEKL. The CDR3 has 15 amino acids. The V end lost 2 bases, the J end lost 5 bases, and 15 bases lay between the germline ends. CDR3 DNA sequence: TGCGCCAGCAGCCAACAGATTGGGGTCGGGGAGACCCAGTACTTC. Its protein product is CASSQQIGVGETQYF.

Note on this clonotype: Germline and junction disagree at one end, which may indicate a read error. J is TRBJ2-6 and V is TRBV2; 12 bases fit TRBD2. CDR1 and CDR2 (germline): SNHLY, FYNNEI. This CDR3 region has 17 residues. The CDR3 is CASSGLAGVSWANVLTF. The CDR3 nucleotides read TGTGCCAGCAGTGGACTAGCGGGGGTCTCTTGGGCCAACGTCCTGACTTTC.

The table lists this clonotype with many counts. The chain employs TRBV20-1 and TRBJ1-2; unclear D gene. Trimming removed 3 bases from V and 5 bases from J, with 10 bases in between. The CDR3 is 12 amino acids. Per the germline V gene, CDR1 is DFQATT and CDR2 is SNEGSKA (reference sequence). The CDR3 region is CSASGVGYGYTF. CDR3 nucleotide sequence: TGCAGTGCTAGCGGGGTGGGGTATGGCTACACCTTC.

There are a few counts of this clonotype. The chain couples TRBV19 to TRBJ1-1; D may be TRBD1 (5 bases). This CDR3 contains 13 residues. CDR1 and CDR2 from the germline V gene are LNHDA and SQIVND (reference sequence). Trimming left V 3 bases short and J 4 bases short, with 9 bases between. The CDR3 loop reads CASSMWGITEAFF. The CDR3 DNA sequence: TGTGCCAGTAGTATGTGGGGCATCACTGAAGCTTTCTTT.

The chain has TRBV5-6 and TRBJ2-5; the D is unclear. The V gene lost 4 bases and the J gene lost 4 bases, with 17 bases spanning the gap. The CDR3 length is 15 residues. The germline gives CDR1 SGHDT, CDR2 YYEEEE. DNA of the CDR3: TGTGCCAGCAGCATGGTAATTTTGGCCACAGAGACCCAGTACTTC. Translated, it gives CASSMVILATETQYF.

This clonotype turned up a few times. This rearrangement joins TRBV25-1 to TRBJ2-1, with D perhaps TRBD2 (5 bases). Trimming left V 7 bases short and J 5 bases short, with 9 bases between. This CDR3 has 12 amino acids. Germline values: CDR1 MGHDK, CDR2 SYGVNS. The CDR3 sequence: CASIRGNNEQFF. DNA for the CDR3: TGTGCCAGCATTCGGGGAAACAATGAGCAGTTCTTC.

This clonotype showed up many times. The chain has TRBV11-2 and TRBJ2-5; TRBD1 aligns across 10 bases. The CDR3 extends over 14 amino acids. The V segment lost 2 bases and the J segment 5 bases; nucleotides outside the gene matches: 2. Germline CDR1 and CDR2: SGHAT and FQNNGV. CDR3 nucleotide sequence: TGTGCCAGCAGCTTATCGACAGGGGGCGAGACCCAGTACTTC. Translating it yields CASSLSTGGETQYF.

This clonotype was counted between two and nine times. V usage is TRBV20-1 and J usage is TRBJ1-6; D gene unclear. CDR3 length equals 13 residues. The V and J ends lost 6 bases and 11 bases respectively, with 17 bases between them. Germline CDR1 reads DFQATT; CDR2 reads SNEGSKA (reference sequence). The CDR3 DNA reads TGCAGTGCCCGCCTCTTTGGCGTTCCACCCCTCCACTTT. Its protein product is CSARLFGVPPLHF.

This clonotype was recorded many times. The J gene is TRBJ1-2, the V gene TRBV3-1; TRBD1 might be the D (6 bases). Germline lookup yields CDR1 LGHDT and CDR2 YNNKEL (reference sequence). The CDR3 has 14 residues. The germline V and J ends were trimmed by 1 base and 4 bases, with 10 bases remaining between them. The CDR3 here is CASSQGRGRYGYTF. CDR3 DNA sequence: TGTGCCAGCAGCCAAGGGCGGGGGCGCTATGGCTACACCTTC.

This clonotype occurred many times. The chain couples TRBV7-8 to TRBJ2-7, with a possible D match to TRBD1 (5 bases). Trimming removed 1 base at V and 4 bases at J, with 8 bases between. The germline gives CDR1 SGHVS, CDR2 FQNEAQ. There are 13 residues in the CDR3. The CDR3 here is CASSLDSGYEQYF. CDR3 coding DNA: TGTGCCAGCAGCTTAGATTCAGGGTACGAGCAGTACTTC.

At least ten counts were recorded for this clonotype. The rearrangement uses TRBV20-1 and TRBJ2-1; 9 bases match TRBD1. V dropped 6 bases and J dropped 9; count of bases not matched to a gene: 9. The V gene's germline CDR1 is DFQATT and CDR2 SNEGSKA (reference sequence). The CDR3 runs 13 residues. CDR3 nucleotide sequence: TGCAGTGCCGGCGGGGGACAGGGTGTTGAGCAGTTCTTC. Protein product: CSAGGGQGVEQFF.

This clonotype was detected ten times or more. The chain combines TRBV12-3 or TRBV12-4 with TRBJ2-7, with a tentative D call TRBD1 (6 bases). Trimming cost V 2 bases and J 5 bases, with 16 bases left between them. This CDR3 has 15 amino acids. The CDR3 DNA is TGTGCCAGCAGTTTAATACAGGGAAACCAAAACGAGCAGTACTTC. The encoded protein is CASSLIQGNQNEQYF.

On this clonotype itself: With a far larger clone one base away, a read error is the likely cause. The chain combines TRBV20-1 with TRBJ2-7; TRBD2 aligns across 8 bases. Germline values: CDR1 DFQATT, CDR2 SNEGSKA (reference sequence). The junction had 8 bases not matched to a gene; V was cut back by 3 bases and J by 7 bases. The CDR3 covers 13 residues. CDR3 sequence: CSASGGVDSEQYF. The CDR3 DNA is TGCAGTGCTAGCGGGGGGGTGGACAGTGAGCAGTACTTC.